Listed below are T cell receptor beta chains from one sample, sequenced in a study of blood T cell repertoires in COVID-19. Assay: immunoSEQ multiplex PCR; the TCRdb copy retains only in-frame clones and omits some. The sample lists some 400,000 clones; over 75% were seen once. Sequencing was done on a sample of peripheral blood. The source is an older woman with COVID-19, enrolled during active disease. Both conserved end residues are part of each CDR3. The order of the fields is V gene, D gene, clone size, J gene, CDR3 protein, CDR3 DNA. The D gene is left open where the match is weak. Size values are once, few and many counts, or a class for expanded clones, and some rows have none.

>TRBV5-1|NA|NA|TRBJ1-4
CASRGGATNEKLFF
TGCGCCAGCAGAGGTGGAGCAACTAATGAAAAACTGTTTTTT
>TRBV4-1|TRBD2|NA|TRBJ2-3
CALRQGLRMGGTQYF
TGCGCCCTCCGGCAGGGACTACGCATGGGCGGTACGCAGTATTTT
>TRBV5-1|NA|NA|TRBJ2-3
CASILGVPGTDTQYF
TGCGCCAGCATCTTGGGAGTTCCAGGTACAGATACGCAGTATTTT
>TRBV18|TRBD2|NA|TRBJ2-7
CASSLIAGGDYEQYF
TGTGCCAGCTCACTAATAGCGGGGGGGGACTACGAGCAGTACTTC
>TRBV4-1|TRBD1|NA|TRBJ2-5
CASRELPGQRIGTQYF
TGCGCCAGCAGAGAGTTACCGGGACAGCGAATCGGGACCCAGTACTTC
>TRBV9|NA|NA|TRBJ1-1
CASSPRVGTEAFF
TGTGCCAGCAGCCCGAGGGTCGGGACTGAAGCTTTCTTT
>TRBV19|NA|NA|TRBJ2-6
CASRDGGSGANVLTF
TGTGCCAGTCGCGACGGCGGCTCTGGGGCCAACGTCCTGACTTTC
>TRBV29-1|NA|NA|TRBJ1-3
CSVVGGSRNTIYF
TGCAGCGTTGTGGGGGGAAGTAGAAACACCATATATTTT
>TRBV6-5|NA|NA|TRBJ1-2
CASSWGRHVDYGYTF
TGTGCCAGCAGTTGGGGGAGGCATGTGGACTATGGCTACACCTTC
>TRBV18|TRBD1|NA|TRBJ1-2
CASSPRTGIDYTF
TGTGCCAGCTCACCACGGACAGGGATCGACTACACCTTC
>TRBV27|NA|NA|TRBJ1-1
CASSSQVTEAFF
TGTGCCAGCAGTTCGCAGGTCACTGAAGCTTTCTTT
>TRBV7-7|TRBD2|NA|TRBJ2-5
CASSFGASGARYQETQYF
TGTGCTAGCAGCTTTGGGGCTAGCGGGGCCCGGTACCAAGAGACCCAGTACTTC
>TRBV6-6|NA|NA|TRBJ1-2
CATDRGGTTYGYTF
TGTGCCACCGACCGGGGGGGGACCACTTATGGCTACACCTTC
>TRBV28|TRBD1|NA|TRBJ1-5
CASSPMGQYSNQPQHF
TGTGCCAGCAGCCCAATGGGACAGTATAGCAATCAGCCCCAGCATTTT
>TRBV6-6|TRBD1|NA|TRBJ1-5
CASSFRGQANQPQHF
TGTGCCAGCAGTTTTCGAGGACAGGCCAATCAGCCCCAGCATTTT
>TRBV7-2|NA|NA|TRBJ1-4
CASSLASAGNEKLFF
TGTGCCAGCAGCTTAGCGTCCGCAGGAAATGAAAAACTGTTTTTT
>TRBV6-5|NA|NA|TRBJ1-2
CASHPGWMGYGYTF
TGTGCCTCCCACCCAGGGTGGATGGGCTATGGCTACACCTTC
>TRBV7-7|NA|once|TRBJ2-1
CASSLSRGNEQFF
TGTGCTAGCAGCTTATCCCGCGGGAATGAGCAGTTCTTC
>TRBV19|TRBD1|NA|TRBJ1-1
CASSTDRDRNTEAFF
TGTGCCAGTAGTACGGACAGGGACCGGAACACTGAAGCTTTCTTT
>TRBV7-8|TRBD1|NA|TRBJ1-4
CASSLSRGRREKLFF
TGTGCCAGCAGCTTGTCCAGGGGGCGAAGGGAAAAACTGTTTTTT
>TRBV7-2|NA|NA|TRBJ2-1
CASRKGGGNYNEQFF
TGTGCCAGCAGAAAAGGGGGGGGAAACTACAATGAGCAGTTCTTC
>TRBV5-4|TRBD2|NA|TRBJ2-3
CASSFRTSGTDTQYF
TGTGCCAGCAGCTTCAGGACTAGCGGGACAGATACGCAGTATTTT
>TRBV3-1/TRBV3-2|TRBD1|NA|TRBJ2-7
CASSQSIRTGGRTYEQYF
TGTGCCAGCAGCCAATCTATACGGACAGGGGGCCGAACCTACGAGCAGTACTTC
>TRBV9|NA|NA|TRBJ1-2
CASSPREFHGYTF
TGTGCCAGCAGCCCGAGGGAGTTCCATGGCTACACCTTC
>TRBV3-1/TRBV3-2|NA|NA|TRBJ1-5
CASSSKSNQPQHF
TGTGCCAGCAGCTCAAAATCCAATCAGCCCCAGCATTTT
>TRBV4-2|NA|few|TRBJ1-3
CASSQETGLNSGNTIYF
TGTGCCAGCAGCCAAGAAACAGGCCTTAACTCTGGAAACACCATATATTTT
>TRBV19|TRBD1|NA|TRBJ2-1
CASSIRQGAYNEQFF
TGTGCCAGTAGTATCCGACAGGGCGCGTACAATGAGCAGTTCTTC
>TRBV5-1|TRBD1|once|TRBJ2-7
CASSLGQAFYEQYF
TGCGCCAGCAGCCTGGGACAGGCCTTCTACGAGCAGTACTTC